This TCR beta chain was sequenced for a study of post-analysis software for immune sequencing data. General study results and limits: Samples prepared in the same batch strongly co-clustered by F measure. TRBV5-6, TRBV5-1 and TRBV20-1 were among five TRBV segments more frequent in patients than controls.

CDR1 is LGHNA, CDR2 YSLEER, per germline. This CDR3 has 14 amino acids. After removal of 4 bases from V and 5 bases from J, the junction contained 3 bases not matched to a gene. This clonotype has more than one count but fewer than ten. Its target is not known. Presence of unique molecular identifiers characterized the TCR beta cDNA libraries. TCRdb itself ran the PCR reads through MiXCR, one entry per CDR3 protein. This sample yields 700,000 to 800,000 distinct CDR3 sequences, of which about 27% are seen a single time; about 0.5% belongs to the top ten. Sequenced sample: blood. The clonotype originates from a girl under 18 with multiple sclerosis. This rearrangement joins TRBV4-3 to TRBJ2-3, with 10 bases identical to TRBD1. The CDR3 protein is CASSLGTGEDTQYF. CDR3 sequence (DNA): TGCGCCAGCAGCCTCGGGACAGGGGAAGATACGCAGTATTTT.